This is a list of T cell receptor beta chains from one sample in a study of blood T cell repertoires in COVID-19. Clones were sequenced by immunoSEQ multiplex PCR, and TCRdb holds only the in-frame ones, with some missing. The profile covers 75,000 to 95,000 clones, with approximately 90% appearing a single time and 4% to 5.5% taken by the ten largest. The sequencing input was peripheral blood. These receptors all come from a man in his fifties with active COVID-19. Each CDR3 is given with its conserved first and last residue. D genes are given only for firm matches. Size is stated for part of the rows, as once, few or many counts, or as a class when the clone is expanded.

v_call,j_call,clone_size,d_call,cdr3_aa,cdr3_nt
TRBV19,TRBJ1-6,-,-,CASSLPTGTRSSYNSPLHF,TGTGCCAGTAGTCTCCCAACCGGCACCCGGAGCTCCTATAATTCACCCCTCCACTTT
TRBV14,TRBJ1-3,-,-,CASSWGLLVSGNTIYF,TGTGCCAGCAGCTGGGGACTCCTAGTCTCTGGAAACACCATATATTTT
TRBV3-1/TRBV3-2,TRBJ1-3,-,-,CASRHQTGNTIYF,TGTGCCAGCAGACATCAGACTGGAAACACCATATATTTT
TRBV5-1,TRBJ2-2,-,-,CASSSSGTNTGELFF,TGCGCCAGCAGCTCTTCCGGGACAAACACCGGGGAGCTGTTTTTT
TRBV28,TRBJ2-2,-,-,CASSSPGPNTGELFF,TGTGCCAGCAGCTCCCCAGGCCCCAACACCGGGGAGCTGTTTTTT
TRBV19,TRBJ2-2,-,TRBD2,CASSRLAGAPRTGELFF,TGTGCCAGTAGTCGACTAGCGGGGGCCCCGAGAACCGGGGAGCTGTTTTTT
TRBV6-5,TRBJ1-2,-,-,CASSYSGDNYGYTF,TGTGCCAGCAGTTACTCCGGTGATAACTATGGCTACACCTTC
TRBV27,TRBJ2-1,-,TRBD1,CGTAGTGYNEQFF,TGTGGGACGGCCGGGACAGGGTACAATGAGCAGTTCTTC
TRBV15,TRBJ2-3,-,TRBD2,CATKAGGEDTQYF,TGTGCCACCAAGGCGGGGGGGGAAGATACGCAGTATTTT
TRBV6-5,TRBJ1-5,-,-,CASTGGLHQPQHF,TGTGCCAGCACCGGGGGTTTACATCAGCCCCAGCATTTT
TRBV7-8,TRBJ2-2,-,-,CASSLRRVGSTGELFF,TGTGCCAGCAGCTTGCGGAGGGTTGGGTCAACCGGGGAGCTGTTTTTT
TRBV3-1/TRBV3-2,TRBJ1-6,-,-,CASSPLTGFRNSPLHF,TGTGCCAGCAGCCCTCTTACAGGGTTTCGCAATTCACCCCTCCACTTT
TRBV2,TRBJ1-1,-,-,CASSPTSGGYGEAFF,TGTGCCAGCAGTCCGACTTCGGGGGGGTATGGTGAAGCTTTCTTT
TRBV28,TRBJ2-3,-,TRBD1,CASRHRQGPTDTQYF,TGTGCCAGCAGACACAGACAGGGTCCCACAGATACGCAGTATTTT
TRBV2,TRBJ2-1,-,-,CASSEARGLHYNEQFF,TGTGCCAGCAGTGAAGCGCGAGGGTTGCACTACAATGAGCAGTTCTTC
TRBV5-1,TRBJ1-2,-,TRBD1,CASSLLQGANLGGYGYTF,TGCGCCAGCAGCTTGCTTCAGGGGGCGAATTTAGGGGGCTATGGCTACACCTTC
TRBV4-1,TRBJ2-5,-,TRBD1,CASSRGVTGSQETQYF,TGCGCCAGCAGCCGGGGCGTGACAGGGTCCCAAGAGACCCAGTACTTC
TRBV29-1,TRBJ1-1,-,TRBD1,CSVATGQGAEAFF,TGCAGCGTTGCTACGGGACAGGGTGCTGAAGCTTTCTTT
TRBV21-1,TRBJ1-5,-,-,CASSPSTRGGDQPQHF,TGTGCCAGCAGCCCTAGCACTAGGGGGGGGGATCAGCCCCAGCATTTT
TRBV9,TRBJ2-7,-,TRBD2,CASSSPGGSQTYEQYF,TGTGCCAGCAGCTCGCCGGGGGGTAGTCAAACCTACGAGCAGTACTTC
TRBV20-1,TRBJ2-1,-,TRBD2,CSASSGYYNEQFF,TGCAGTGCTAGTAGCGGGTACTACAATGAGCAGTTCTTC
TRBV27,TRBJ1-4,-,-,CASSFGGPGTQNEKLFF,TGTGCCAGCAGTTTTGGGGGCCCCGGGACACAAAATGAAAAACTGTTTTTT
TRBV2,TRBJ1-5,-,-,CASKGQGAQPQHF,TGTGCCAGCAAAGGGCAAGGGGCTCAACCCCAGCATTTT
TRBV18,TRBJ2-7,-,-,CASSRFGNEQYF,TGTGCCAGCTCACGCTTCGGGAACGAGCAGTACTTC
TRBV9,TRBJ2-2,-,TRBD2,CASSPQTSGVGELFF,TGTGCCAGCAGCCCGCAGACTAGCGGGGTAGGGGAGCTGTTTTTT
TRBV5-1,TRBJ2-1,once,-,CASSGAVSSYNEQFF,TGCGCCAGCAGCGGGGCGGTCAGCTCCTACAATGAGCAGTTCTTC
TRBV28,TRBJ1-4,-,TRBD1,CASSDHRGSFATNEKLFF,TGTGCCAGCAGTGACCACAGGGGATCATTTGCAACTAATGAAAAACTGTTTTTT
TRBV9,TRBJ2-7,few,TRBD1,CASSPRTGGDEQYF,TGTGCCAGCAGCCCTAGAACAGGGGGAGACGAGCAGTACTTC
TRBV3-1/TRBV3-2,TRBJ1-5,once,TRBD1,CASSPTGGNNQPQHF,TGTGCCAGCAGCCCCACAGGGGGGAACAATCAGCCCCAGCATTTT
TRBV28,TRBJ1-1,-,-,CASSFMGAGNTEAFF,TGTGCCAGCAGTTTCATGGGGGCCGGGAACACTGAAGCTTTCTTT
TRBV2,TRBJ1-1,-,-,CASSLVPASEAFF,TGTGCCAGCAGTTTGGTCCCTGCGTCTGAAGCTTTCTTT
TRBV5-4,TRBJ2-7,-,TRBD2,CASSFRGGSYEQYF,TGTGCCAGCAGCTTCCGGGGCGGGAGCTACGAGCAGTACTTC
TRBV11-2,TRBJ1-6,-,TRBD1,CASSLGDRENSPLHF,TGTGCCAGCAGCTTAGGGGACAGGGAGAATTCACCCCTCCACTTT
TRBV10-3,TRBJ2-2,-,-,CAISTQGTVGELFF,TGTGCCATCAGTACACAGGGTACGGTCGGGGAGCTGTTTTTT
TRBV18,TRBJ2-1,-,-,CASSTRSNEQFF,TGTGCCAGCTCAACCCGGTCCAATGAGCAGTTCTTC
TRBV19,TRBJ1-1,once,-,CASSIGATQNTEAFF,TGTGCCAGTAGTATTGGTGCAACACAGAACACTGAAGCTTTCTTT
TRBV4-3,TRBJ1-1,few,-,CASGTVGGRAFF,TGCGCCAGCGGGACGGTAGGGGGACGAGCTTTCTTT
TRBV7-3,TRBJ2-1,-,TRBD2,CASSLTAGGHNEQFF,TGTGCCAGCAGCTTAACAGCGGGGGGGCACAATGAGCAGTTCTTC
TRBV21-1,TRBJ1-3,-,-,CASSYPTGVPRNTIYF,TGTGCCAGCAGCTACCCTACAGGGGTTCCTCGAAACACCATATATTTT
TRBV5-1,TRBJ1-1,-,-,CASSGPQAGAFF,TGCGCCAGCAGCGGCCCTCAGGCCGGAGCTTTCTTT